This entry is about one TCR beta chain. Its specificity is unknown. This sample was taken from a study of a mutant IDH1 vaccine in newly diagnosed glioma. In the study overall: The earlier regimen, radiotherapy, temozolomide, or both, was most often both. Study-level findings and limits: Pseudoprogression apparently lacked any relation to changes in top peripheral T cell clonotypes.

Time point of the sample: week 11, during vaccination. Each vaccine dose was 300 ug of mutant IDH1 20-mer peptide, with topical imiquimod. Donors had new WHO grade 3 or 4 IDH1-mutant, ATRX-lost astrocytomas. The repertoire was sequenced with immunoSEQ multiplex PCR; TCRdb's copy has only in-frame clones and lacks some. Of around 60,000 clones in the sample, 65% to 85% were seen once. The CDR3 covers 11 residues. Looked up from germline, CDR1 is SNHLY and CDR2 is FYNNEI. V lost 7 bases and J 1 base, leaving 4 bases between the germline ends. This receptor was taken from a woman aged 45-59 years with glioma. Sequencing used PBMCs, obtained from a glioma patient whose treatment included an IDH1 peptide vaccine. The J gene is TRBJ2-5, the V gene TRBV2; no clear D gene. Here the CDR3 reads CASTVQETQYF. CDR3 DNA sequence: TGTGCCAGCACAGTCCAAGAGACCCAGTACTTC.